These 18 T cell receptor beta chains were all obtained from the same sample, sequenced in a study of cytomegalovirus exposure and HLA in healthy donors. Use of 60 Vbeta and 13 Jbeta primers characterized the PCR. Only in-frame clones appear in the TCRdb table, and some are missing; sequencing was by immunoSEQ multiplex PCR. In the table there are about 97,000 clones, over 70% of which are singletons. Source material: PBMCs. The origin of the receptors is a man aged 45-60 years in good health and CMV-seronegative.

The chain combines TRBV29-1 with TRBJ2-5; possibly TRBD2 for D (7 bases). The DNA end is more similar to TRBJ2-7, so the J call may be wrong. CDR1 and CDR2 (germline): SQVTM, ANQGSEA. This CDR3 has 13 residues. This CDR3 is CSVQPGGAGEQYF. The CDR3 DNA follows: TGCAGCGTCCAACCGGGGGGCGCGGGCGAGCAGTACTTC.

The chain carries TRBV27 and TRBJ1-5; no reliable D call. Per the germline V gene, CDR1 is MNHEY and CDR2 is SMNVEV (reference sequence). CDR3 length equals 15 residues. The V end was cut by 6 bases, the J end by 0 bases, with 12 bases between. The CDR3, as DNA: TGTGCCAGCAGCTGGACGGGAGATAGCAATCAGCCCCAGCATTTT. Encoded protein: CASSWTGDSNQPQHF.

The chain uses TRBV5-1 and TRBJ2-2; 8 positions match TRBD1. The CDR3 consists of 14 residues. The V gene's germline CDR1 is SGHRS and CDR2 YFSETQ. The junction had 2 bases not matched to a gene; V was cut back by 2 bases and J by 5 bases. The CDR3 nucleotides read TGCGCCAGCAGCTTCACAGGGGGAACCGGGGAGCTGTTTTTT. It yields the protein CASSFTGGTGELFF.

A single count supports this clone. This rearrangement joins TRBV28 to TRBJ1-4; TRBD1 matches 7 bases. V shed 2 bases, J shed 5 bases, and the junction held 8 bases outside the gene matches. The germline V gene has CDR1 MDHEN and CDR2 SYDVKM. The CDR3 covers 16 residues. The CDR3 DNA sequence: TGTGCCAGCAGTTTAGGACAGGCCACCGGGAATGAAAAACTGTTTTTT. Translated, it gives CASSLGQATGNEKLFF.

V gene TRBV28 combines with J gene TRBJ1-5; TRBD1 is a possible D gene (6 bases). Trimming took off 4 bases at V and 6 bases at J, with 13 bases between the two ends. This CDR3 contains 14 residues. Germline V gives CDR1 MDHEN, CDR2 SYDVKM. The CDR3 nucleotides read TGTGCCAGCAGTTCCGGACAGACCCGTCAGCCCCAGCATTTT. The encoded protein is CASSSGQTRQPQHF.

The chain employs TRBV5-1 and TRBJ2-6; D is perhaps TRBD2 (5 bases). This CDR3 is 15 amino acids long. Trimming cost V 6 bases and J 2 bases, with 12 bases left between them. Germline CDR1 is SGHRS and CDR2 is YFSETQ. CDR3 amino acids: CASTEGVAGANVLTF. The CDR3 DNA sequence: TGCGCCAGCACAGAGGGAGTGGCTGGGGCCAACGTCCTGACTTTC.

This clone was counted between two and nine times. A junction end diverges from the germline sequence, so it may reflect a read error. The CDR3 DNA is TGTGCCAGCAGTCGACAGGGGGTCGGGATCTTC. Translating gives CASSRQGVGIF. This chain uses TRBV5-6 with TRBJ1-2; TRBD1 matches 9 bases. The germline CDR1 and CDR2 sequences are SGHDT and YYEEEE. The CDR3 spans 11 residues.

The chain employs TRBV7-2 and TRBJ1-1; tentative D call: TRBD1 (5 bases). CDR3 size: 12 residues. Trimming left V 4 bases short and J 10 bases short, with 13 bases between. CDR1 is SGHTA, CDR2 FQGNSA, per germline. CDR3 residues: CASSSPARGAFF. In DNA form, the CDR3 reads TGTGCCAGCAGCTCCCCAGCTAGGGGAGCTTTCTTT.

This chain uses TRBV30 with TRBJ2-3; 9 bases match TRBD2. V gave up 3 bases and J gave up 5 bases; unmatched junction bases: 12. Germline CDR1 and CDR2: GTSNPN and SVGIG (reference sequence). The CDR3 sequence is 16 residues long. CDR3 in amino acids: CAWSEGASGMGDTQYF. CDR3 DNA sequence: TGTGCCTGGAGCGAGGGGGCTAGCGGGATGGGAGATACGCAGTATTTT.

The rearrangement joins TRBV27 to TRBJ1-1; D may be TRBD1 (6 bases). Looked up from germline, CDR1 is MNHEY and CDR2 is SMNVEV (reference sequence). The length of the CDR3 is 14 residues. Trimming left V 6 bases short and J 11 bases short, with 22 bases between. The CDR3 coding sequence is TGTGCCAGCAGCTTCCGAGGGAGGGGGGGTCGCGCTTTCTTT. It translates to CASSFRGRGGRAFF.

V usage is TRBV28 and J usage is TRBJ1-2; no reliable D call. V lost 10 bases, J lost 0 bases, and 12 bases lay in between. The CDR3 is 13 residues long. CDR1 and CDR2 from the germline V gene are MDHEN and SYDVKM. The CDR3 region is CATQTTANYGYTF. The CDR3 DNA sequence: TGTGCCACTCAAACAACAGCTAACTATGGCTACACCTTC.

This clone was found a few times. The chain couples TRBV4-3 to TRBJ1-2, with 7 positions matching TRBD1. Trimming at V came to 1 base and at J to 4 bases, leaving 9 bases not matched to a gene. Germline V CDR1 and CDR2: LGHNA, YSLEER. The CDR3 consists of 16 residues. The CDR3: CASSQVGGRDLYGYTF. DNA of the CDR3: TGCGCCAGCAGCCAAGTAGGGGGCAGGGATCTCTATGGCTACACCTTC.

Regarding this clone: Compared with germline, one end of the junction differs, possibly owing to a read error. The chain employs TRBV23-1 and TRBJ1-3, with D perhaps matching TRBD1 (5 bases). TRBV23-1 is an ORF, and what it does is uncertain. The CDR3 is 16 residues long. The CDR3 DNA reads TGCGCCAGCAGTCAATCGGTCGGGGGATCTGCAAACACCATATATTTT. Residues: CASSQSVGGSANTIYF.

Only a few counts were recorded for this clone. Here the CDR3 reads CASSLDGTSGRVNEQFF. The CDR3 DNA reads as TGTGCCAGCAGCTTAGATGGGACTAGCGGGAGAGTGAATGAGCAGTTCTTC. The rearrangement uses TRBV11-2 and TRBJ2-1; the match to TRBD2 covers 14 bases. CDR3 length: 17 amino acids. Germline loops: CDR1 SGHAT, CDR2 FQNNGV. The V and J ends lost 0 bases and 7 bases, in that order; junction bases with no gene match: 5.

Concerning this clone itself: A junction boundary mismatches the germline segment, possibly from a read error. V gene TRBV5-4 combines with J gene TRBJ1-4; 7 nucleotides agree with TRBD1. The CDR3 has 14 residues. CDR1 and CDR2 from the germline V gene are SGHNT and YYREEE (reference sequence). For the CDR3, the DNA is TGTGCCAACAGCCGCGACAGGGTAAACGAAAAACTGTTTTTT. Translating gives CANSRDRVNEKLFF. The full variable domain, rest sourced from reference TRBV5-4 and TRBJ1-4, is ETGVTQSPTHLIKTRGQQVTLRCSSQSGHNTVSWYQQALGQGPQFIFQYYREEENGRGNFPPRFSGLQFPNYSSELNVNALELDDSALYLCANSRDRVNEKLFFGSGTQLSVL.

The chain joins TRBV18 to TRBJ2-3; 7 nucleotides match TRBD2. Germline V CDR1 and CDR2: KGHSH, LQKENI. The CDR3 is 16 amino acids. V dropped 1 base and J dropped 1; count of bases not matched to a gene: 5. CDR3 DNA: TGTGCCAGCTCACCACTGTCGGGGGGTGGCACAGATACGCAGTATTTT. Translating it yields CASSPLSGGGTDTQYF.

This chain uses TRBV7-9 with TRBJ2-1; possibly TRBD2 for D (5 bases). Germline CDR1 reads SEHNR; CDR2 reads FQNEAQ (reference sequence). This CDR3 spans 11 amino acids. V lost 7 bases, J lost 7 bases, and 8 bases lay in between. The CDR3 DNA reads TGTGCCAGCAAACGGGAAAATGAGCAGTTCTTC. Its translation: CASKRENEQFF. The complete variable domain, with remaining parts taken from reference TRBV7-9 and TRBJ2-1, reads DTGVSQNPRHKITKRGQNVTFRCDPISEHNRLYWYRQTLGQGPEFLTYFQNEAQLEKSRLLSDRFSAERPKGSFSTLEIQRTEQGDSAMYLCASKRENEQFFGPGTRLTVL.

This chain joins TRBV5-1 and TRBJ1-3; tentatively, D is TRBD1 (6 bases). Trimming took 4 bases from V and 0 from J, leaving 14 bases between them. The CDR3 is made up of 16 amino acids. The germline gives CDR1 SGHRS, CDR2 YFSETQ. This CDR3 is CASSRGDISSGNTIYF. CDR3 coding DNA: TGCGCCAGCAGCAGAGGGGACATCAGCTCTGGAAACACCATATATTTT.